This T cell receptor (beta chain) originates from a study of cytomegalovirus exposure and HLA in healthy donors. Study conclusions and caveats: Later analysis demonstrated an association between a missense DCLRE1C variant and TCR beta V- and J-gene trimming. Previously analyzed data showed that most TCR beta V segments were productive at a frequency of about 90% or about 30%. Cytomegalovirus association was listed for about 150 TCR beta chains.

V was clipped by 2 bases and J by 6 bases; unmatched bases: 8. The CDR3 contains 17 residues. Germline CDR1 reads SGHNT; CDR2 reads YYREEE (reference sequence). Turning to this clone: The antigen is unknown.

A multiplex PCR was run with 60 Vbeta primers and 13 Jbeta primers. Repertoires were generated with immunoSEQ multiplex PCR, while TCRdb's copy carries only in-frame clones and drops some. The repertoire has 130,000 to 150,000 clones, around 82% of them found once; the top ten carry 6.8%. Though probably carrying unrecorded immune exposures, donors were nominally healthy at sampling. The receptor was isolated from a man aged 40-49 years in good health and CMV-seropositive. Sequences were obtained from PBMCs. V gene TRBV5-4 combines with J gene TRBJ1-6, with 10 bases fitting TRBD1. The CDR3 is CASSFSGQGSINSPLHF. In DNA form, the CDR3 reads TGTGCCAGCAGCTTTTCGGGACAGGGGAGCATTAATTCACCCCTCCACTTT.